This T cell receptor (beta chain) was identified during a study of shared clonotypes between healthy human individuals. Around 30,000 T cell genomes (approximately 300 ng DNA) went into each PBMC replicate. On ten immunoSEQ deep assay plates, unsorted PBMC DNA was sequenced. This table comes from immunoSEQ multiplex PCR, and its TCRdb copy is limited to in-frame clones, with some not included. Among 530,000 or so clones listed, 75% to 80% were seen once. Within Nashville, Tennessee resided all donors, each a Caucasian adult. The germline V gene has CDR1 SGHNT and CDR2 YYREEE (reference sequence). V lost 4 bases, J lost 3 bases, and 9 bases stayed unmatched. The CDR3 contains 16 residues.

The sequencing sample was made of PBMCs. This chain connects TRBV5-4 to TRBJ2-1; 8 bases are shared with TRBD2. The sequence came from a middle-aged woman in good health. Some clones in this sample may be carry-over from other donors' samples. The CDR3 bases are TGTGCCAGCAGCCAAGGGACTAGAGGAGACTACAATGAGCAGTTCTTC. Protein sequence: CASSQGTRGDYNEQFF.